The 27 T cell receptor beta chains below all came from one sample that was sequenced in a study of T cell repertoires in cytomegalovirus infection. These receptors' antigens are unknown. TCRdb passed the reads through MiXCR, listing each CDR3 protein once. The sample shows approximately 76,000 distinct CDR3 sequences, roughly 39% of them seen only once. The sequencing here drew on CD8+ T cells from cultured PBMCs, taken from culture after CMV antigen stimulation. Every receptor here comes from a human donor in good health (CMV status not recorded). Some clones in this sample may be carry-over from other donors' samples.

The rearrangement joins TRBV4-1 to TRBJ2-6, with D tentatively TRBD1 (6 bases). There are 16 residues in the CDR3. The V gene's germline CDR1 is MGHRA and CDR2 YSYEKL. The V end was cut by 0 bases, the J end by 2 bases, with 8 bases between. CDR3 in DNA: TGCGCCAGCAGCCAAGACCAGGGGACTGGGGCCAACGTCCTGACTTTC. This gives the protein CASSQDQGTGANVLTF.

This clonotype was observed a handful of times. The chain joins TRBV6-2 or TRBV6-3 to TRBJ2-7, with D hard to call. In germline, CDR1 is MNHEY, CDR2 SVGEGT. The ends were cut back, 2 bases at V and 2 bases at J, with 10 bases in the middle. This CDR3 comprises 14 residues. The chain's CDR3 is CASSYGTAAYEQYF. CDR3 bases: TGTGCCAGCAGTTACGGAACCGCAGCCTACGAGCAGTACTTC.

V gene TRBV7-4 combines with J gene TRBJ2-3; 12 bases map to TRBD1. CDR1 and CDR2 (germline): SGHVT, SQSDAQ. This CDR3 contains 17 residues. V trimming: 3 bases; J trimming: 6 bases; junction bases outside the gene matches: 10. CDR3 bases: TGTGCCAGCAGCTTGTTTCCGGGACAGGGGGCAGGCGATACGCAGTATTTT. This sequence encodes CASSLFPGQGAGDTQYF. Full variable domain (outside the CDR3, taken from reference TRBV7-4 and TRBJ2-3): GAGVSQSPRYKVAKRGRDVALRCDSISGHVTLYWYRQTLGQGSEVLTYSQSDAQRDKSGRPSGRFSAERPERSVSTLKIQRTEQGDSAVYLCASSLFPGQGAGDTQYFGPGTRLTVL.

The chain uses TRBV6-1 and TRBJ2-7; possible D gene TRBD1, 6 bases. Per the germline V gene, CDR1 is MNHNS and CDR2 is SASEGT. Trimming cost V 2 bases and J 0 bases, with 14 bases left between them. This CDR3 spans 16 amino acids. The CDR3 region is CASSENRAVSSYEQYF. CDR3 sequence (DNA): TGTGCCAGCAGTGAAAACAGGGCGGTGAGCTCCTACGAGCAGTACTTC.

V usage is TRBV7-4 and J usage is TRBJ1-2; tentatively, D is TRBD1 (5 bases). CDR3 length: 16 residues. Trimming cost V 0 bases and J 0 bases, with 11 bases left between them. Germline loops: CDR1 SGHVT, CDR2 SQSDAQ. The CDR3 nucleotides read TGTGCCAGCAGCTTAGCGCCTGGGGGGGCTAACTATGGCTACACCTTC. It specifies CASSLAPGGANYGYTF. The variable domain in full, completed from reference TRBV7-4 and TRBJ1-2, reads GAGVSQSPRYKVAKRGRDVALRCDSISGHVTLYWYRQTLGQGSEVLTYSQSDAQRDKSGRPSGRFSAERPERSVSTLKIQRTEQGDSAVYLCASSLAPGGANYGYTFGSGTRLTVV.

This rearrangement joins TRBV28 to TRBJ2-3, with 7 bases aligning to TRBD1. CDR1 MDHEN and CDR2 SYDVKM come from the germline V gene. With V trimmed by 6 bases and J by 0 bases, 6 bases remained unmatched. The CDR3 contains 15 residues. The chain's CDR3 is CASSPEQGSTDTQYF. Written as DNA, the CDR3 is TGTGCCAGCAGCCCAGAACAGGGGAGCACAGATACGCAGTATTTT.

The chain links TRBV20-1 to TRBJ1-3; D is unclear. The CDR3 totals 14 residues. The germline CDR1 and CDR2 sequences are DFQATT and SNEGSKA (reference sequence). Trimming took 7 bases from V and 4 from J, leaving 17 bases between them. Here the CDR3 DNA reads TGCAGTGTAACCGGACCGAGCCGGGGAAACACCATATATTTT. Protein product: CSVTGPSRGNTIYF.

This clonotype turned up a few times. V usage is TRBV6-1 and J usage is TRBJ2-7; D ambiguous. Trimming removed 4 bases at V and 2 bases at J, with 6 bases between. The CDR3 contains 12 residues. Germline-derived CDR1 and CDR2 are MNHNS and SASEGT. CDR3 coding DNA: TGTGCCAGCAGTGTGCCGCCCTACGAGCAGTACTTC. This gives the protein CASSVPPYEQYF.

This clonotype was recorded a few times. The chain recombines TRBV6-1 with TRBJ2-7, with a possible D match to TRBD2 (6 bases). The CDR3 sequence is 15 residues long. V lost 8 bases and J 4 bases, leaving 21 bases between the germline ends. Germline CDR1 MNHNS, CDR2 SASEGT. The CDR3 sequence is CASSLLASGGYEQYF. In DNA form, the CDR3 reads TGTGCCAGCTCACTTCTAGCGTCCGGGGGATACGAGCAGTACTTC.

J is TRBJ2-1 and V is TRBV3-1; 9 bases align to TRBD2. CDR1 and CDR2 from the germline V gene are LGHDT and YNNKEL (reference sequence). This CDR3 has 16 amino acids. V was pared by 1 base and J by 6 bases, with 7 bases of the junction left unmatched. CDR3 sequence reads: CASSQGASGALNEQFF. The CDR3 nucleotides read TGTGCCAGCAGCCAAGGGGCTAGCGGGGCGCTCAATGAGCAGTTCTTC.

The chain links TRBV29-1 to TRBJ2-2, with D perhaps TRBD1 (5 bases). V gave up 0 bases and J gave up 1 base, with 15 bases separating them. CDR1 is SQVTM, CDR2 ANQGSEA, per germline. This CDR3 is built from 17 residues. The CDR3 is CSVEDLGARRNTGELFF. The CDR3 DNA follows: TGCAGCGTTGAAGATCTAGGGGCCAGGAGGAACACCGGGGAGCTGTTTTTT.

This rearrangement joins TRBV4-3 to TRBJ2-2; unclear D gene. Germline V gene lookup returns CDR1 LGHNA and CDR2 YSLEER. V lost 0 bases and J lost 5, with 10 bases in between. The CDR3 runs 15 residues. The CDR3 protein is CASSQEAMGTGELFF. In DNA, the CDR3 is TGCGCCAGCAGCCAAGAGGCAATGGGGACCGGGGAGCTGTTTTTT.

This clonotype came up a few times. The chain recombines TRBV29-1 with TRBJ2-7, with TRBD1 matching 7 bases. Germline CDR1 and CDR2: SQVTM and ANQGSEA. This CDR3 spans 15 amino acids. J was trimmed by 3 bases and V by 1 base; bases with no gene match: 9. The CDR3 DNA reads as TGCAGCGTTGAAGTCCCCGGGACAGCTAACTACGAGCAGTACTTC. It specifies CSVEVPGTANYEQYF.

V is TRBV12-3 or TRBV12-4 and J is TRBJ2-7; D may be TRBD1 (5 bases). The V end was cut by 3 bases, the J end by 1 base, with 13 bases between. The CDR3 totals 15 residues. The CDR3 coding sequence is TGTGCCAGCAGTTTTCAGGGCGAGGAATCCTACGAGCAGTACTTC. The encoded protein is CASSFQGEESYEQYF.

The chain recombines TRBV6-1 with TRBJ1-1; unclear D gene. CDR3 length: 14 residues. Germline V CDR1 and CDR2: MNHNS, SASEGT. Trimming pared 2 bases from V and 1 base from J, leaving 8 bases between. CDR3 amino acids: CASSELGRNTEAFF. The CDR3 bases are TGTGCCAGCAGTGAATTGGGTCGGAACACTGAAGCTTTCTTT.

The chain combines TRBV12-3 or TRBV12-4 with TRBJ2-1, with D possibly being TRBD2 (5 bases). This CDR3 is built from 11 residues. V was pared by 3 bases and J by 10 bases, with 7 bases between. DNA of the CDR3: TGTGCCAGCAGTTTGTCGGGGGAGCAGTTCTTC. Translation gives CASSLSGEQFF.

The genes are TRBV27 and TRBJ2-2; TRBD1 matches 7 bases. The V and J ends lost 6 bases and 4 bases, in that order; junction bases with no gene match: 8. CDR1 is MNHEY and CDR2 is SMNVEV in the germline V gene (reference sequence). There are 15 residues in the CDR3. In nucleotides, the CDR3 is TGTGCCAGCAGGACAGGGTTCGGTAGCACCGGGGAGCTGTTTTTT. Its protein product is CASRTGFGSTGELFF.

Note on this clonotype: An end of the junction differs from the germline gene, which may be a read error. V is TRBV28 and J is TRBJ1-1, with D possibly matching TRBD1 (5 bases). This CDR3 has 14 amino acids. The germline V gene has CDR1 MDHEN and CDR2 SYDVKM. The CDR3 region has the DNA TGTGCCAGCAGACCAGGGCTTTTGAAAACTGAAGCTTTCTTT. This sequence encodes CASRPGLLKTEAFF.

The chain is built from TRBV7-3 and TRBJ2-7; D is ambiguous. The CDR3 spans 12 residues. Trimming took 11 bases from V and 6 from J, leaving 17 bases between them. Per germline, CDR1 SGHTA and CDR2 FQGTGA. CDR3: CAPGLVSGEQYF. The CDR3 DNA reads TGTGCCCCTGGGCTGGTCTCGGGCGAGCAGTACTTC.

This clonotype turned up a few times. The chain combines TRBV6-1 with TRBJ2-6; D is uncertain. The germline V gene has CDR1 MNHNS and CDR2 SASEGT. CDR3 length equals 15 residues. Deletions cut 5 bases from V and 2 bases from J, with 10 bases between. The CDR3 loop is CASSPPTPGANVLTF. As DNA, the CDR3 is TGTGCCAGCAGTCCGCCGACCCCTGGGGCCAACGTCCTGACTTTC.

This chain links TRBV7-3 with TRBJ2-3, with D possibly being TRBD1 (5 bases). This CDR3 has 14 amino acids. V was pared by 2 bases and J by 4 bases, with 10 bases between. Germline V gene lookup returns CDR1 SGHTA and CDR2 FQGTGA. In DNA, the CDR3 is TGTGCCAGCAGCTTATTTAGGGGTGCAGATACGCAGTATTTT. The encoded protein is CASSLFRGADTQYF.

The table lists this clonotype with a few counts. The chain carries TRBV4-1 and TRBJ1-3, with unresolved D. The germline CDR1 and CDR2 sequences are MGHRA and YSYEKL. Trimming left V 1 base short and J 4 bases short, with 5 bases between. The CDR3 totals 13 residues. The CDR3 region is CASSQVQGNTIYF. In nucleotides, the CDR3 is TGCGCCAGCAGCCAAGTTCAGGGAAACACCATATATTTT.

Concerning this clonotype itself: One end of the junction varies from germline; a read error may be responsible. V and J are TRBV7-6 and TRBJ2-3; either TRBD1 or TRBD2 may supply D (5 bases each). The germline V gene encodes CDR1 SGHVS and CDR2 FNYEAQ. The CDR3 extends over 15 amino acids. CDR3 coding DNA: TGTGCTAGCAGCTACATACCGGGGACCGCGGATACGCAGTATTTT. Translated, it gives CASSYIPGTADTQYF. The variable domain in full, completed from reference TRBV7-6 and TRBJ2-3, reads GAGVSQSPRYKVTKRGQDVALRCDPISGHVSLYWYRQALGQGPEFLTYFNYEAQQDKSGLPNDRFSAERPEGSISTLTIQRTEQRDSAMYRCASSYIPGTADTQYFGPGTRLTVL.

This CDR3 reads CASSPLDGNGGELFF. CDR3 nucleotides: TGTGCCAGCAGCCCCTTGGACGGGAACGGCGGGGAGCTGTTTTTT. V usage is TRBV7-9 and J usage is TRBJ2-2, with a weak D call TRBD2 (5 bases). The CDR3 has 15 residues. CDR1 SEHNR and CDR2 FQNEAQ come from the germline V gene (reference sequence). Deletions cut 5 bases from V and 7 bases from J, with 17 bases between.

The V gene is TRBV6-2 or TRBV6-3, the J gene TRBJ2-7; D is uncertain. With 0 bases removed from V and 0 bases from J, the gap between germline ends came to 12 bases. Germline V CDR1 and CDR2: MNHEY, SVGEGT. CDR3 length equals 16 residues. The CDR3 here is CASSYSGSRPSYEQYF. CDR3 coding DNA: TGTGCCAGCAGTTACTCGGGCAGCCGTCCCTCCTACGAGCAGTACTTC.

V and J are TRBV20-1 and TRBJ1-2; 7 bases line up with TRBD1. Germline V gene data show CDR1 as DFQATT and CDR2 as SNEGSKA (reference sequence). V shed 6 bases, J shed 6 bases, and the junction held 13 bases outside the gene matches. This CDR3 is built from 14 residues. CDR3 bases: TGCAGTGCCGACTCGACAGGGCCGGGGGATGGCTACACCTTC. Translated, it gives CSADSTGPGDGYTF.

This clonotype showed up just a few times. The chain carries TRBV7-2 and TRBJ2-1; 13 bases are shared with TRBD2. V gave up 1 base and J gave up 2 bases; unmatched junction bases: 5. The CDR3 spans 18 residues. Germline V gives CDR1 SGHTA, CDR2 FQGNSA. CDR3 protein: CASSLVSGTSGAYNEQFF. DNA for the CDR3: TGTGCCAGCAGCTTAGTCTCCGGGACTAGCGGGGCCTACAATGAGCAGTTCTTC. Looking up the rest from reference TRBV7-2 and TRBJ2-1 gives the full variable domain: GAGVSQSPSNKVTEKGKDVELRCDPISGHTALYWYRQSLGQGLEFLIYFQGNSAPDKSGLPSDRFSAERTGGSVSTLTIQRTQQEDSAVYLCASSLVSGTSGAYNEQFFGPGTRLTVL.